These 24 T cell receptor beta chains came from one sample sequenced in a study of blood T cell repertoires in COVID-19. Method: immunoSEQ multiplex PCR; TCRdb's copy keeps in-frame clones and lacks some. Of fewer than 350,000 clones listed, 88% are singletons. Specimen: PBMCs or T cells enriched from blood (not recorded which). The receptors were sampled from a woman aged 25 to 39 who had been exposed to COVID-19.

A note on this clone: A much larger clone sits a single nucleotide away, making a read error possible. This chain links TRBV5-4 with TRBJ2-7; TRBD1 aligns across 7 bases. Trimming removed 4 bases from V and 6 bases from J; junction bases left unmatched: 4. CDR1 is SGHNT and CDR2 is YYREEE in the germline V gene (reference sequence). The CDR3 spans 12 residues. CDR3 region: CASSPGQAEQYF. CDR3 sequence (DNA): TGTGCCAGCAGCCCCGGACAGGCCGAGCAGTACTTC.

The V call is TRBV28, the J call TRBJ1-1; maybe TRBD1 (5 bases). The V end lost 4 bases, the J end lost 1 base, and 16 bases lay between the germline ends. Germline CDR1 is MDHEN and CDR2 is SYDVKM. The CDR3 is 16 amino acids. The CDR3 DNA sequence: TGTGCCAGCAGTTATGGACTGGGGACTGCGAACACTGAAGCTTTCTTT. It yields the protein CASSYGLGTANTEAFF.

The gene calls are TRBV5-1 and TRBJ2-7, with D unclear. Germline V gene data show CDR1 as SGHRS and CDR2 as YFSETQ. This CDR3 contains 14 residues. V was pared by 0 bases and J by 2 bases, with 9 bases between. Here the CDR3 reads CASSLATDPYEQYF. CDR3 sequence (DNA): TGCGCCAGCAGCTTGGCAACAGACCCCTACGAGCAGTACTTC.

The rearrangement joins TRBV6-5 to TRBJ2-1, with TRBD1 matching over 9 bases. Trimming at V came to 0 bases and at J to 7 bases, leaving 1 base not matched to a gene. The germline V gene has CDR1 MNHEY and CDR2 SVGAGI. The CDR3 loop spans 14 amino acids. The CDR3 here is CASSYSDRGNEQFF. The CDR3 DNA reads TGTGCCAGCAGTTACTCTGACAGGGGGAATGAGCAGTTCTTC.

CDR3 bases: TGCGCCAGCAGCCAATTTGACAAGATCGATGGCTACACCTTC. It codes for CASSQFDKIDGYTF. This sequence joins TRBV10-2 and TRBJ1-2; D unclear. V dropped 6 bases and J dropped 6 bases, with 17 bases sitting between them. The CDR3 extends over 14 amino acids. Germline V gives CDR1 WSHSY, CDR2 SAAADI.

Here the CDR3 reads CASAGLANQETQYF. CDR3 DNA: TGTGCCAGCGCAGGCCTAGCGAACCAAGAGACCCAGTACTTC. The gene calls are TRBV2 and TRBJ2-5; possible D gene TRBD2, 6 bases. Germline-derived CDR1 and CDR2 are SNHLY and FYNNEI. The V gene lost 8 bases and the J gene lost 0 bases, with 13 bases spanning the gap. There are 14 residues in the CDR3.

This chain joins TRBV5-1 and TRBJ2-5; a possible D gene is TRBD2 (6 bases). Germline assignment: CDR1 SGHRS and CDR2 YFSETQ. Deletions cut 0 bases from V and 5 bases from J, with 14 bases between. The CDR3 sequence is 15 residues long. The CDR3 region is CASSLGGSGGETQYF. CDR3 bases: TGCGCCAGCAGCTTGGGAGGAAGTGGGGGGGAGACCCAGTACTTC.

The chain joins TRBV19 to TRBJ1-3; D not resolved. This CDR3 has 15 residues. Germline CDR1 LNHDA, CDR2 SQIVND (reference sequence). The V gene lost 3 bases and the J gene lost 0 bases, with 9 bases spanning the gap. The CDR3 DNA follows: TGTGCCAGTAGTATGCGGGCCAGCTCTGGAAACACCATATATTTT. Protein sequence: CASSMRASSGNTIYF.

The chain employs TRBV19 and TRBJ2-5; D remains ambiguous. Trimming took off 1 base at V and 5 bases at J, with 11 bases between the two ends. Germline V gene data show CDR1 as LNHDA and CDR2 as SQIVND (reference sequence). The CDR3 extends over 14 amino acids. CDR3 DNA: TGTGCCAGTAGTATAGGGGCGCGTGGGGAGACCCAGTACTTC. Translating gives CASSIGARGETQYF. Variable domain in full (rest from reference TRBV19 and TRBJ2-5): DGGITQSPKYLFRKEGQNVTLSCEQNLNHDAMYWYRQDPGQGLRLIYYSQIVNDFQKGDIAEGYSVSREKKESFPLTVTSAQKNPTAFYLCASSIGARGETQYFGPGTRLLVL.

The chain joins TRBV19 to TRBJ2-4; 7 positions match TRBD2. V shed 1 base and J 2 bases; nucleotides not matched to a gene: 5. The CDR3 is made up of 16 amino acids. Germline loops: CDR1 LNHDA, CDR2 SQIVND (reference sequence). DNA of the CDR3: TGTGCCAGTAGTATAGTGGGAGGGTCCCCCAAAAACATTCAGTACTTC. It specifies CASSIVGGSPKNIQYF.

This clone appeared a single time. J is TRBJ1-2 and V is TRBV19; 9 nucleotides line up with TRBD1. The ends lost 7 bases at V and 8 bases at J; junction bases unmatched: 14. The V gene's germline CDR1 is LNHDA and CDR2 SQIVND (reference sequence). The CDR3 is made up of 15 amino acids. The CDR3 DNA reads TGTGCCAGTACCCCCTCACAGGGGGCGCAGGGGGGCTACACCTTC. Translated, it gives CASTPSQGAQGGYTF.

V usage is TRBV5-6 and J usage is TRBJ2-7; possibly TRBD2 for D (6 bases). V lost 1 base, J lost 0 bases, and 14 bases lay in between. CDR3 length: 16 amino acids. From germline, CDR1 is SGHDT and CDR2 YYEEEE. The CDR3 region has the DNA TGTGCCAGCAGCTTGAGCCGGGACTTTATCTCCTACGAGCAGTACTTC. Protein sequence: CASSLSRDFISYEQYF.

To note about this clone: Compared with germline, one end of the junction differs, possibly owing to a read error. The CDR3 DNA sequence: TGTGCTAGCAGCCCTGTGCGGGGCCGCCAAGAGACCCAGTACTTC. Translating gives CASSPVRGRQETQYF. This rearrangement joins TRBV7-7 to TRBJ2-5; D might be TRBD2 (6 bases). The CDR3 covers 15 residues. Germline CDR1 reads SSHAT; CDR2 reads FNYEAQ (reference sequence).

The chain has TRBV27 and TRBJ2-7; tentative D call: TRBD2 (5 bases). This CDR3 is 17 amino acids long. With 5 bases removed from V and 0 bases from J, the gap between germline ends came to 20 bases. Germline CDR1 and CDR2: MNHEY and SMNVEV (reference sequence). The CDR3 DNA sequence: TGTGCCAGCAGTCGGGTCCTGGACGGAGCGGCCTCCTACGAGCAGTACTTC. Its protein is CASSRVLDGAASYEQYF.

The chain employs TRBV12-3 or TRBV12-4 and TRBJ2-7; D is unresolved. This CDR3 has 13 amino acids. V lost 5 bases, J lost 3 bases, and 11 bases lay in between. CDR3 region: CASSVGSVYEQYF. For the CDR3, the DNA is TGTGCCAGCAGTGTCGGGTCCGTCTACGAGCAGTACTTC.

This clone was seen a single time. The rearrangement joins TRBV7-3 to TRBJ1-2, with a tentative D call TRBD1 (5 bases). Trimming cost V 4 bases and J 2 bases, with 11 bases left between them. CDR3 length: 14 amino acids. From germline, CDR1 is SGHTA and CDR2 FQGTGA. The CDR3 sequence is CASSSSGANYGYTF. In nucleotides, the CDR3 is TGTGCCAGCAGCTCCAGCGGGGCCAACTATGGCTACACCTTC.

The CDR3, as DNA: TGTGCCAGCAGCGCGAGGACAGGGGAGGGCTCACCCCTCCACTTT. Protein product: CASSARTGEGSPLHF. The V and J genes are TRBV9 and TRBJ1-6, with 9 bases matching TRBD1. Germline-derived CDR1 and CDR2 are SGDLS and YYNGEE. This CDR3 has 15 residues. Unmatched junction bases numbered 8, after V lost 3 bases and J lost 10 bases.

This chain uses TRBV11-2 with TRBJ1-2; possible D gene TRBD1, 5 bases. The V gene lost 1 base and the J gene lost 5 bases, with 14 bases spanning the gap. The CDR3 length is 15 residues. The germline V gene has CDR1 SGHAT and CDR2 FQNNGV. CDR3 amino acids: CASSLGPGRGYGYTF. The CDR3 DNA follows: TGTGCCAGCAGCTTAGGTCCAGGGAGGGGATATGGCTACACCTTC.

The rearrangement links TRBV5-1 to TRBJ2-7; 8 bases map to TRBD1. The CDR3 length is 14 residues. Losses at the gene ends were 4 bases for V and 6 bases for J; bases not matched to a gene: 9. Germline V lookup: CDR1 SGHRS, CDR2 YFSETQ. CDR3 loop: CASSQIGQGREQYF. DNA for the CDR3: TGCGCCAGCAGCCAGATAGGACAGGGCCGCGAGCAGTACTTC.

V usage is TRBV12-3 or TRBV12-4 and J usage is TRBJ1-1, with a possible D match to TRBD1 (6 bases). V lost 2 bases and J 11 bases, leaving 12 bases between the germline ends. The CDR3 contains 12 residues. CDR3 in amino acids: CASSLSGGGAFF. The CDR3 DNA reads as TGTGCCAGCAGTTTATCGGGGGGCGGGGCTTTCTTT.

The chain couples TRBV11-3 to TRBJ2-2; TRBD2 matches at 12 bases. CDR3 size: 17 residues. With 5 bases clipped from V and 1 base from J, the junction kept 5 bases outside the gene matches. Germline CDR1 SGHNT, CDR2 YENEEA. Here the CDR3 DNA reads TGTGCCAGCAGCACACCGGGACTAGCGGGGAACACCGGGGAGCTGTTTTTT. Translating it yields CASSTPGLAGNTGELFF. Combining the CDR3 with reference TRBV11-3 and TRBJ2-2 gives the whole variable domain EAGVVQSPRYKIIEKKQPVAFWCNPISGHNTLYWYLQNLGQGPELLIRYENEEAVDDSQLPKDRFSAERLKGVDSTLKIQPAELGDSAVYLCASSTPGLAGNTGELFFGEGSRLTVL.

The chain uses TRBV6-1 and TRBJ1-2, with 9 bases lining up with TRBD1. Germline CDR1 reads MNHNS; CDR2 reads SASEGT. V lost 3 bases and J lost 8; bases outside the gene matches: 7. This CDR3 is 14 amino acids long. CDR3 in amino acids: CASSEGDRARGYTF. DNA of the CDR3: TGTGCCAGCAGTGAGGGGGACAGGGCGAGAGGCTACACCTTC.

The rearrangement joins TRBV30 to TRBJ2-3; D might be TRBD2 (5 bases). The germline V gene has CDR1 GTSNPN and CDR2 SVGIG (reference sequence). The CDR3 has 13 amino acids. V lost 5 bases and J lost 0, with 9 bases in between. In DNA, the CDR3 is TGTGCCTGGGGGGAGCCTAGCACAGATACGCAGTATTTT. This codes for CAWGEPSTDTQYF.

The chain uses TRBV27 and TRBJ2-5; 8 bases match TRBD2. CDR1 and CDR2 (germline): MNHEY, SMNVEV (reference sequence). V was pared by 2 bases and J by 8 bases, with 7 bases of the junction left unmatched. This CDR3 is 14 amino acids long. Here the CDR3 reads CASSLNREGPTQYF. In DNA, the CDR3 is TGTGCCAGCAGTTTAAATCGGGAGGGCCCCACCCAGTACTTC.